Listed below are T cell receptor beta chains from one sample, sequenced in a study of identifying expanded T cells in peripheral blood. The data were produced by immunoSEQ multiplex PCR, yet TCRdb's version contains in-frame clones alone and is incomplete. The profile shows fewer than 110,000 clones, roughly 89% of them singletons. Sequenced sample: blood. The source of these receptors is a person aged 18 to 70 in good health. Each CDR3 is given with its conserved first and last residue. The order of the fields is V gene, J gene, clone size, D gene, CDR3 DNA, CDR3 protein. The D gene is left open where the match is weak. Clone size appears in some rows only: once, few, many, or a class for an expanded clone.

v_gene: TRBV5-4; j_gene: TRBJ2-2; abundance: .; d_gene: TRBD1; CDR3nt: TGTGCCGGGTCGGGGGTCGACAGGGGACTCGACACCGGGGAGCTGTTTTTT; CDR3aa: CAGSGVDRGLDTGELFF
v_gene: TRBV5-1; j_gene: TRBJ2-7; abundance: .; d_gene: .; CDR3nt: TGCGCCAGCAGCTTGGAGGGCGAGCAGTACTTC; CDR3aa: CASSLEGEQYF
v_gene: TRBV19; j_gene: TRBJ1-3; abundance: once; d_gene: .; CDR3nt: TGTGCCAGTAGTATCGGCGGAGGGGCTGGAAACACCATATATTTT; CDR3aa: CASSIGGGAGNTIYF
v_gene: TRBV9; j_gene: TRBJ2-3; abundance: .; d_gene: .; CDR3nt: TGTGCCAGCAGCGTAGCTATAGGGCTAGCGAGCACAGATACGCAGTATTTT; CDR3aa: CASSVAIGLASTDTQYF
v_gene: TRBV5-1; j_gene: TRBJ2-3; abundance: .; d_gene: .; CDR3nt: TGCGCCAGCAGCTCGGGCGGGTCTTGGGGGACAGATACGCAGTATTTT; CDR3aa: CASSSGGSWGTDTQYF
v_gene: TRBV6-5; j_gene: TRBJ2-2; abundance: .; d_gene: .; CDR3nt: TGTGCCAGCAGCCCCGGGACGGCGAACACCGGGGAGCTGTTTTTT; CDR3aa: CASSPGTANTGELFF
v_gene: TRBV18; j_gene: TRBJ2-1; abundance: once; d_gene: .; CDR3nt: TGTGCCAGCTCACTCGACAGCTACAATGAGCAGTTCTTC; CDR3aa: CASSLDSYNEQFF
v_gene: TRBV6-4; j_gene: TRBJ1-1; abundance: .; d_gene: .; CDR3nt: TGTGCCAGCAGTTATTGGGGCGGACAGAAAGCTTTCTTT; CDR3aa: CASSYWGGQKAFF
v_gene: TRBV6-5; j_gene: TRBJ2-7; abundance: .; d_gene: .; CDR3nt: TGTGCCAGCAGCCCCGTGATCCACTACGAGCAGTACTTC; CDR3aa: CASSPVIHYEQYF
v_gene: TRBV19; j_gene: TRBJ2-2; abundance: .; d_gene: .; CDR3nt: TGTGCCAGTAAATGGACCCCTAACACCGGGGAGCTGTTTTTT; CDR3aa: CASKWTPNTGELFF
v_gene: TRBV6-6; j_gene: TRBJ1-3; abundance: .; d_gene: TRBD1; CDR3nt: TGTGCCAGCAGCAACCCGGGACAGACCTCTGGAAACACCATATATTTT; CDR3aa: CASSNPGQTSGNTIYF
v_gene: TRBV7-2; j_gene: TRBJ2-2; abundance: .; d_gene: .; CDR3nt: TGTGCCAGCAGACTTAGGACATCCACCTATTACACGAACACCGGGGAGCTGTTTTTT; CDR3aa: CASRLRTSTYYTNTGELFF
v_gene: TRBV4-3; j_gene: TRBJ2-5; abundance: .; d_gene: .; CDR3nt: TGCGCCAGCAGCCAAGCATACACGAGAGAGACCCAGTACTTC; CDR3aa: CASSQAYTRETQYF
v_gene: TRBV5-1; j_gene: TRBJ2-3; abundance: .; d_gene: .; CDR3nt: TGCGCCAGCAGCCCGGGGACAAGGGGGGACACAGATACGCAGTATTTT; CDR3aa: CASSPGTRGDTDTQYF
v_gene: TRBV7-9; j_gene: TRBJ1-1; abundance: .; d_gene: .; CDR3nt: TGTGCCAGCCAGGACCTGAACACTGAAGCTTTCTTT; CDR3aa: CASQDLNTEAFF
v_gene: TRBV4-2; j_gene: TRBJ1-1; abundance: .; d_gene: TRBD1; CDR3nt: TGTGCCAGCAGCCAAGATCCGGGACAGGGGATGAACACTGAAGCTTTCTTT; CDR3aa: CASSQDPGQGMNTEAFF
v_gene: TRBV30; j_gene: TRBJ2-3; abundance: .; d_gene: .; CDR3nt: TGTGCCTGGAGCAGACTTACTAGCACAGATACGCAGTATTTT; CDR3aa: CAWSRLTSTDTQYF
v_gene: TRBV5-1; j_gene: TRBJ2-3; abundance: .; d_gene: .; CDR3nt: TGCGCCAGCAGCTTACTGAGCCTCGACACAGATACGCAGTATTTT; CDR3aa: CASSLLSLDTDTQYF
v_gene: TRBV27; j_gene: TRBJ1-1; abundance: .; d_gene: .; CDR3nt: TGTGCCAGCAGTTTTTTAAAGAACACTGAAGCTTTCTTT; CDR3aa: CASSFLKNTEAFF
v_gene: TRBV29-1; j_gene: TRBJ1-1; abundance: .; d_gene: TRBD1; CDR3nt: TGCAGCGTTGGGGACAGGGAAGAAGCTTTCTTT; CDR3aa: CSVGDREEAFF
v_gene: TRBV7-9; j_gene: TRBJ1-2; abundance: .; d_gene: .; CDR3nt: TGTGCCAGCAGTAGAGAGAGCTATGGCTACACCTTC; CDR3aa: CASSRESYGYTF
v_gene: TRBV19; j_gene: TRBJ2-5; abundance: .; d_gene: TRBD2; CDR3nt: TGTGCCAGTATCGCGACTAGCGGGGGAGAGACCCAGTACTTC; CDR3aa: CASIATSGGETQYF
v_gene: TRBV7-8; j_gene: TRBJ1-6; abundance: .; d_gene: TRBD1; CDR3nt: TGTGCCAGCAGCTCATTCACTCGTACCGGGACAGATAATTCACCCCTCCACTTT; CDR3aa: CASSSFTRTGTDNSPLHF
v_gene: TRBV2; j_gene: TRBJ2-3; abundance: .; d_gene: TRBD1; CDR3nt: TGTGGGACAGGGGGTAACACAGATACGCAGTATTTT; CDR3aa: CGTGGNTDTQYF
v_gene: TRBV7-2; j_gene: TRBJ1-6; abundance: .; d_gene: TRBD1; CDR3nt: TGTGCCAGCAGCTTAGGACAGGGCGCGCATTCACCCCTCCACTTT; CDR3aa: CASSLGQGAHSPLHF
v_gene: TRBV11-2; j_gene: TRBJ2-5; abundance: .; d_gene: .; CDR3nt: TGTGCCAGCAGCTTAGCCTTGACATACCAAGAGACCCAGTACTTC; CDR3aa: CASSLALTYQETQYF
v_gene: TRBV15; j_gene: TRBJ2-1; abundance: .; d_gene: TRBD2; CDR3nt: TGTGCCACCAGCAGACGGACTAGCGGACACAATGAGCAGTTCTTC; CDR3aa: CATSRRTSGHNEQFF
v_gene: TRBV29-1; j_gene: TRBJ2-5; abundance: .; d_gene: .; CDR3nt: TGCAGCATTCGGACGGCTCAAGAGACCCAGTACTTC; CDR3aa: CSIRTAQETQYF
v_gene: TRBV6-4; j_gene: TRBJ1-2; abundance: .; d_gene: .; CDR3nt: TGTGCCAGCAGTGACCCCGGGAACAGGGTTATCTATGGCTACACCTTC; CDR3aa: CASSDPGNRVIYGYTF
v_gene: TRBV13; j_gene: TRBJ1-2; abundance: .; d_gene: .; CDR3nt: TGTGCCAGCAGCCTCCGGGGCCTCCGCTATGGCTACACCTTC; CDR3aa: CASSLRGLRYGYTF
v_gene: TRBV6-5; j_gene: TRBJ2-1; abundance: .; d_gene: .; CDR3nt: TGTGCCAGCAGTGCATTTACCAACTCCTACAATGAGCAGTTCTTC; CDR3aa: CASSAFTNSYNEQFF
v_gene: TRBV11-2; j_gene: TRBJ2-7; abundance: .; d_gene: .; CDR3nt: TGTGCCAGCAGCTTCCCCGGCAGGGCCCCCTACGAGCAGTACTTC; CDR3aa: CASSFPGRAPYEQYF
v_gene: TRBV4-2; j_gene: TRBJ1-2; abundance: .; d_gene: .; CDR3nt: TGTGCCAGCAGCCAAGATCGGGTAGGCTACACCTTC; CDR3aa: CASSQDRVGYTF
v_gene: TRBV6-5; j_gene: TRBJ1-1; abundance: .; d_gene: .; CDR3nt: TGTGCCAGCAGTTACAGGGGCGGAGAGAACACTGAAGCTTTCTTT; CDR3aa: CASSYRGGENTEAFF
v_gene: TRBV11-3; j_gene: TRBJ2-5; abundance: .; d_gene: TRBD2; CDR3nt: TGTGCCAGCAGCCAGGGACTAGCGGGGGGCCAAGAGACCCAGTACTTC; CDR3aa: CASSQGLAGGQETQYF
v_gene: TRBV19; j_gene: TRBJ1-3; abundance: .; d_gene: .; CDR3nt: TGTGCCAGTAGTCGGCCAGCTTTCTCTGGAAACACCATATATTTT; CDR3aa: CASSRPAFSGNTIYF
v_gene: TRBV5-1; j_gene: TRBJ1-1; abundance: .; d_gene: TRBD1; CDR3nt: TGCGCCAGCGGTGCTACAGGGGCACGGGGGGAAGCTTTCTTT; CDR3aa: CASGATGARGEAFF
v_gene: TRBV28; j_gene: TRBJ2-5; abundance: .; d_gene: .; CDR3nt: TGTGCCAGCAGTTTCTCAATGCGGGAAGAGACCCAGTACTTC; CDR3aa: CASSFSMREETQYF
v_gene: TRBV1; j_gene: TRBJ1-6; abundance: .; d_gene: .; CDR3nt: TGCACCAGCAGCCAAGTGCGGGACAGGGGTACACCCCTCCACTTT; CDR3aa: CTSSQVRDRGTPLHF
v_gene: TRBV7-9; j_gene: TRBJ1-5; abundance: few; d_gene: .; CDR3nt: TGTGCCAGCAGCTTAGAACACTCGCCCCAGCATTTT; CDR3aa: CASSLEHSPQHF
v_gene: TRBV5-1; j_gene: TRBJ2-1; abundance: .; d_gene: TRBD2; CDR3nt: TGCGCCAGCAGCAAAACTAGCGGGGGGCGGAATGAGCAGTTCTTC; CDR3aa: CASSKTSGGRNEQFF
v_gene: TRBV7-8; j_gene: TRBJ2-7; abundance: .; d_gene: .; CDR3nt: TGTGCCAGCAGCTTAATTTCTGCCGAGCAGTACTTC; CDR3aa: CASSLISAEQYF
v_gene: TRBV6-5; j_gene: TRBJ1-1; abundance: many; d_gene: .; CDR3nt: TGTGCCAGCAGTTTTGCCTTGGGAGGCCACACTGAAGCTTTCTTT; CDR3aa: CASSFALGGHTEAFF
v_gene: TRBV28; j_gene: TRBJ2-7; abundance: .; d_gene: .; CDR3nt: TGTGCCAGTAAGGAACGGGGGTACGAGCAGTACTTC; CDR3aa: CASKERGYEQYF
v_gene: TRBV28; j_gene: TRBJ2-1; abundance: .; d_gene: .; CDR3nt: TGTGCCAGCAGCTCCGGGGGGCGGAATGAGCAGTTCTTC; CDR3aa: CASSSGGRNEQFF
v_gene: TRBV5-1; j_gene: TRBJ2-1; abundance: .; d_gene: TRBD1; CDR3nt: TGCGCCAGCAGCTTCCAGGGGGACGAGCAGTTCTTC; CDR3aa: CASSFQGDEQFF
v_gene: TRBV7-9; j_gene: TRBJ2-2; abundance: .; d_gene: .; CDR3nt: TGTGCCAGCAGCACAGATGCGAACACCGGGGAGCTGTTTTTT; CDR3aa: CASSTDANTGELFF
v_gene: TRBV7-8; j_gene: TRBJ2-3; abundance: .; d_gene: .; CDR3nt: TGTGCCAGCAGCTTACTAGTCCCCACAGATACGCAGTATTTT; CDR3aa: CASSLLVPTDTQYF
v_gene: TRBV18; j_gene: TRBJ1-1; abundance: once; d_gene: .; CDR3nt: TGTGCCAGCTCACGCGGTGCAGGGGCGCACACTGAAGCTTTCTTT; CDR3aa: CASSRGAGAHTEAFF
v_gene: TRBV6-6; j_gene: TRBJ2-7; abundance: .; d_gene: .; CDR3nt: TGTGCCAGCATCGGGCAGCCCTCCGAGCAGTACTTC; CDR3aa: CASIGQPSEQYF
v_gene: TRBV11-3; j_gene: TRBJ2-1; abundance: .; d_gene: .; CDR3nt: TGTGCCAGCAGCTTAGATCAGGGGGGCAGCCGGAGGTACAATGAGCAGTTCTTC; CDR3aa: CASSLDQGGSRRYNEQFF
v_gene: TRBV5-1; j_gene: TRBJ2-7; abundance: .; d_gene: .; CDR3nt: TGCGCCAGCAGCTTGGACGGGGTAAGCTCCTACGAGCAGTACTTC; CDR3aa: CASSLDGVSSYEQYF
v_gene: TRBV10-1; j_gene: TRBJ2-7; abundance: .; d_gene: TRBD1; CDR3nt: TGCGCCAGCAGTGGAGGACAGGGGAGCTCCTACGAGCAGTACTTC; CDR3aa: CASSGGQGSSYEQYF
v_gene: TRBV28; j_gene: TRBJ1-2; abundance: .; d_gene: TRBD1; CDR3nt: TGTGCCAGCACTTACTGGAGGGGGCGAGGGGGCTATGGCTACACCTTC; CDR3aa: CASTYWRGRGGYGYTF